This entry features one T cell receptor beta chain sequence. This sample was included in a study of blood T cells in healthy people across ages. V lost 5 bases, J lost 2 bases, and 15 bases lay in between. The CDR3 loop spans 15 amino acids. PCR was performed a second time for roughly 7 to 12 cycles using a sample-barcoded 5' primer and a J-beta primer mix. TCRdb independently ran MiXCR on the 5' RACE reads; one entry per CDR3 protein. In the table there are some 1.5 million distinct CDR3 sequences, 42% of which are singletons. The sequenced sample consisted of blood. This chain uses TRBV12-3 or TRBV12-4 with TRBJ2-5; weak D call: TRBD1 (7 bases). This receptor was identified in a woman aged 18-29 years in good health. The CDR3 spells CASSPRQGGQETQYF. CDR3 bases: TGTGCCAGCAGTCCTAGACAGGGAGGTCAAGAGACCCAGTACTTC.